This T cell receptor (beta chain) was recovered during a study of OX40 agonist ivuxolimab in advanced cancers. Study at large: An agonistic anti-OX40 (CD134) antibody, ivuxolimab, was used to treat the patients. Cancers in dose escalation were hepatocellular, melanoma, renal cell and head and neck. Checkpoint inhibitors had been given previously to 40% of patients.

Generated by immunoSEQ multiplex PCR, the TCRdb table keeps only in-frame clones and is missing some. This table has over 95,000 clones, roughly 90% appearing once. This CDR3 region has 13 residues. Germline values: CDR1 MGHDK, CDR2 SYGVNS. Between the trimmed V and J ends, which lost 3 bases and 5 bases, there was a span of 10 bases. This TCR was sampled from an adult with an advanced solid tumor such as melanoma, head and neck, liver or kidney cancer. The rearrangement links TRBV25-1 to TRBJ1-1; D might be TRBD1 (6 bases). The specimen comprised CD4+ or CD8+ T cells sorted from blood, sampled in a trial of the OX40 agonist ivuxolimab. The CDR3, as DNA: TGTGCCAGCAGTGAGGGGGCGCGGACTGAAGCTTTCTTT. This gives the protein CASSEGARTEAFF.